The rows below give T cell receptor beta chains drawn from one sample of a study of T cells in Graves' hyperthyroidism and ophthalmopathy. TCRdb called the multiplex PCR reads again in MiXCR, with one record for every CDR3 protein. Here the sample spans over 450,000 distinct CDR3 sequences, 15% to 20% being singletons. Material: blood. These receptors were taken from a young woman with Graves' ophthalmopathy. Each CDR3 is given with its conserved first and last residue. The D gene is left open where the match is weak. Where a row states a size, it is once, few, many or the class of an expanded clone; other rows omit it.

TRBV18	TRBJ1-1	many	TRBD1	CASSPPSQGASEAFF	TGTGCCAGCTCACCACCGAGCCAGGGGGCCTCTGAAGCTTTCTTT
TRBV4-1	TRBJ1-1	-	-	CASSRDRKAFF	TGCGCCAGCAGCCGAGACAGAAAAGCTTTCTTT
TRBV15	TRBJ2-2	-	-	CATSRPDTGELFF	TGTGCCACCAGCAGACCCGACACCGGGGAGCTGTTTTTT
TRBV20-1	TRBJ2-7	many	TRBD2	CSARDGTSGRYEQYF	TGCAGTGCTAGAGATGGGACTAGCGGGAGATACGAGCAGTACTTC
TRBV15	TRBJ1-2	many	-	CATSRGTGSYGYTF	TGTGCCACCAGCAGAGGGACGGGGAGCTATGGCTACACCTTC
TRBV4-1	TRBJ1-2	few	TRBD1	CASNYPGQGNGYTF	TGCGCCAGCAACTATCCGGGACAGGGGAATGGCTACACCTTC
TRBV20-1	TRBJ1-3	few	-	CSATPVPNGNTIYF	TGCAGTGCTACCCCCGTCCCCAACGGAAACACCATATATTTT
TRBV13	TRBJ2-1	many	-	CASSLKGFGNEQFF	TGTGCCAGCAGCTTGAAAGGGTTTGGCAATGAGCAGTTCTTC
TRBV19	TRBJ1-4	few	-	CASEEKLRTTNEKLFF	TGTGCCAGCGAAGAGAAGTTAAGAACAACTAATGAAAAACTGTTTTTT
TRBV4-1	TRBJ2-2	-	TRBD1	CASSRPTGATGELFF	TGCGCCAGCAGCCGCCCAACAGGGGCCACCGGGGAGCTGTTTTTT
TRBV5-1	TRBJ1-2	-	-	CASSLASTGINYGYTF	TGCGCCAGCAGCTTGGCCTCGACAGGAATTAACTATGGCTACACCTTC
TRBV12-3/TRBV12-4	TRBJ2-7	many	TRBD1	CASSLKQGASEQYF	TGTGCCAGCAGTTTAAAGCAGGGGGCGAGCGAGCAGTACTTC
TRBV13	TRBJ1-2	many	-	CAVQPKEHYGYTF	TGTGCCGTACAACCGAAGGAACACTATGGCTACACCTTC
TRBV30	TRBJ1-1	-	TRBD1	CAWSRDRDFIEAFF	TGTGCCTGGTCTAGAGACAGGGACTTCATTGAAGCTTTCTTT
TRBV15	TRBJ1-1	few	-	CATSRLLGMGPEAFF	TGTGCCACCAGCAGACTACTGGGCATGGGGCCTGAAGCTTTCTTT
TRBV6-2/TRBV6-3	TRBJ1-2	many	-	CASNQPLEGDYGYTF	TGTGCCAGCAATCAACCCTTAGAGGGGGACTATGGCTACACCTTC
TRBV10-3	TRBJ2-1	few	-	CAISLGSYNEQFF	TGTGCCATCAGTCTAGGCAGCTACAATGAGCAGTTCTTC
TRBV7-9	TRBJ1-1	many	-	CASSRRDTSGTEAFF	TGTGCCAGCAGCCGGCGGGACACCTCGGGGACTGAAGCTTTCTTT
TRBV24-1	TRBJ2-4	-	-	CATSDPTGLAKNIQYF	TGTGCCACCAGTGACCCGACAGGCCTCGCCAAAAACATTCAGTACTTC
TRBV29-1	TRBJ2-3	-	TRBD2	CSVESGDGTDTQYF	TGCAGCGTTGAGAGCGGGGATGGGACAGATACGCAGTATTTT
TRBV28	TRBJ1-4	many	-	CASSFRNLRRATNEKLFF	TGTGCCAGCAGTTTCCGAAACTTACGACGGGCAACTAATGAAAAACTGTTTTTT
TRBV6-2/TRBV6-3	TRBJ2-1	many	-	CASRNLKSTGNNEQFF	TGTGCCAGCAGAAACCTTAAATCTACAGGGAACAATGAGCAGTTCTTC
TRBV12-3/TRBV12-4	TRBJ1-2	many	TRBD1	CASSFGTGNGYTF	TGTGCCAGCAGTTTCGGGACAGGGAATGGCTACACCTTC
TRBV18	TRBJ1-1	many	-	CASSPSFWAEAFF	TGTGCCAGCTCACCTTCATTCTGGGCCGAAGCTTTCTTT
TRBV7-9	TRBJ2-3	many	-	CASSRNSGRHASSTDTQYF	TGTGCCAGCAGCCGAAACAGCGGACGTCACGCATCTAGCACAGATACGCAGTATTTT
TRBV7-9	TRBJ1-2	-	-	CASSSSLGYDRSNYGYTF	TGTGCCAGCAGCTCTAGCCTAGGGTATGACAGGTCTAACTATGGCTACACCTTC
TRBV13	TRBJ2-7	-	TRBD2	CASSASTSGSSNEQYF	TGTGCCAGCAGCGCCTCAACTAGCGGGAGTTCGAACGAGCAGTACTTC
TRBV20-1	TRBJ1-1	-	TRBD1	CSAKGTGNMNTEAFF	TGCAGTGCTAAAGGGACAGGGAACATGAACACTGAAGCTTTCTTT
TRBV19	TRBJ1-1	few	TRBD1	CASSIGTGMNTEAFF	TGTGCCAGTAGTATTGGGACAGGGATGAACACTGAAGCTTTCTTT
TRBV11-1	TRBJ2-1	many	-	CASSSVTGWEQFF	TGTGCCAGCAGCTCAGTCACAGGGTGGGAGCAGTTCTTC
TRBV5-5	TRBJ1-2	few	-	CASSFPEDYGYTF	TGTGCCAGCAGCTTTCCGGAAGACTATGGCTACACCTTC
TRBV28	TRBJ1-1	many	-	CASGHWNTEAFF	TGTGCCAGCGGGCACTGGAACACTGAAGCTTTCTTT